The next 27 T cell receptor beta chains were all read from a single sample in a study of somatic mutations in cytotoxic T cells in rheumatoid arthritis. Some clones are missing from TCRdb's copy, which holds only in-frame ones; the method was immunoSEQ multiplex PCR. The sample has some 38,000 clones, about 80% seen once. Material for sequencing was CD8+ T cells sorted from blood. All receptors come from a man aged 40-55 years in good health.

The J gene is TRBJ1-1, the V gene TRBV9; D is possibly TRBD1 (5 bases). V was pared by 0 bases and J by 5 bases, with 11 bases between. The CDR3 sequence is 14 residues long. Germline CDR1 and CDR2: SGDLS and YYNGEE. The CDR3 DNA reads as TGTGCCAGCAGCGTAGGGGCAGGGTGGACTGAAGCTTTCTTT. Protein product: CASSVGAGWTEAFF.

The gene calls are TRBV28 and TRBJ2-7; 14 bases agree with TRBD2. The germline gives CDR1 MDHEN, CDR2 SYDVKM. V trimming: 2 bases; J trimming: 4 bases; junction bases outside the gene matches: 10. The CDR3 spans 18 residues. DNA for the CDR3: TGTGCCAGCAGTTTACCCACTCTGACTAGCGGGAGGGTTTACGAGCAGTACTTC. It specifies CASSLPTLTSGRVYEQYF.

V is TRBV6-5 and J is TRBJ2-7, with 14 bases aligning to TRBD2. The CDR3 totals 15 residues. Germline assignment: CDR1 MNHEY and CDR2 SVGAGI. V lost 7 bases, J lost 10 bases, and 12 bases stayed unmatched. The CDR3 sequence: CASTPSGTSGSFQYF. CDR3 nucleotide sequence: TGTGCCAGCACCCCTAGCGGGACTAGCGGGAGCTTCCAGTACTTC.

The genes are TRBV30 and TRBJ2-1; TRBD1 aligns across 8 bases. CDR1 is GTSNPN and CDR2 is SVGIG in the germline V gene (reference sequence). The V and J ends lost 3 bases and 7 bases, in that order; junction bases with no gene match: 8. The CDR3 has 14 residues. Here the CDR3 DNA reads TGTGCCTGGAGGTGGGGACAGGAGATTAATGAGCAGTTCTTC. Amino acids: CAWRWGQEINEQFF.

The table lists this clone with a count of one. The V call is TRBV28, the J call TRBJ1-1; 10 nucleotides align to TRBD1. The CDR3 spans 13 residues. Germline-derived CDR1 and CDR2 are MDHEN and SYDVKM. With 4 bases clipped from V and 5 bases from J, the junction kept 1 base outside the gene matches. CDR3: CASSWGQGTEAFF. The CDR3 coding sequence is TGTGCCAGCAGTTGGGGACAGGGGACTGAAGCTTTCTTT.

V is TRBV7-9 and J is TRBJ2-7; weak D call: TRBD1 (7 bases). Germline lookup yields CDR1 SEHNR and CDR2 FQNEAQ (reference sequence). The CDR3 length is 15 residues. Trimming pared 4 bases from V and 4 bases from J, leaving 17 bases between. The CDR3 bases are TGTGCCAGCAGCTCATCAGGGGGGAGAGGTTACGAGCAGTACTTC. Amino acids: CASSSSGGRGYEQYF. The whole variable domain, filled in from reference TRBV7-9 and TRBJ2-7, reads DTGVSQNPRHKITKRGQNVTFRCDPISEHNRLYWYRQTLGQGPEFLTYFQNEAQLEKSRLLSDRFSAERPKGSFSTLEIQRTEQGDSAMYLCASSSSGGRGYEQYFGPGTRLTVT.

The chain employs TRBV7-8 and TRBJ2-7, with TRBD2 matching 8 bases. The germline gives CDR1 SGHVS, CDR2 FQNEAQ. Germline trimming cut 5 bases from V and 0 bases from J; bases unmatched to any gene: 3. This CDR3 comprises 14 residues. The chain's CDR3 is CASSQLADSYEQYF. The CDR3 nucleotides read TGTGCCAGCAGCCAACTAGCGGACTCCTACGAGCAGTACTTC.

The CDR3 loop reads CASSPRVSRTEAFF. The DNA for the CDR3 is TGCGCCAGCAGCCCGAGAGTCTCGAGGACTGAAGCTTTCTTT. The rearrangement joins TRBV5-1 to TRBJ1-1; D gene uncertain. Trimming stripped 4 bases from V and 5 bases from J, with 15 bases between. This CDR3 has 14 amino acids. Germline CDR1 reads SGHRS; CDR2 reads YFSETQ.

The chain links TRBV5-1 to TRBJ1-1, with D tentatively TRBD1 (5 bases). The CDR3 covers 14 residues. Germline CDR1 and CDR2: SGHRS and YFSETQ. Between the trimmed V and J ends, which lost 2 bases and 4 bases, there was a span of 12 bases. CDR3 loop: CASSLAAGPTEAFF. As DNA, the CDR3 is TGCGCCAGCAGCTTAGCTGCGGGGCCCACTGAAGCTTTCTTT.

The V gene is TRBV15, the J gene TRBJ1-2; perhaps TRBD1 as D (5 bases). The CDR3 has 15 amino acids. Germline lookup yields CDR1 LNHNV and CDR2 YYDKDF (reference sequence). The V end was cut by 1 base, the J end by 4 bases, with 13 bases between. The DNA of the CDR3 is TGTGCCACCAGCAGAGTTGACAGCGCGGCCTATGGCTACACCTTC. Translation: CATSRVDSAAYGYTF.

The CDR3 nucleotides read TGCGCCAGCAGCTTGTCCGGGGACGAGCAGTACTTC. Its protein product is CASSLSGDEQYF. The rearrangement joins TRBV5-1 to TRBJ2-7; perhaps TRBD2 as D (5 bases). With 1 base removed from V and 5 bases from J, the gap between germline ends came to 7 bases. CDR1 is SGHRS and CDR2 is YFSETQ in the germline V gene. The CDR3 contains 12 residues.

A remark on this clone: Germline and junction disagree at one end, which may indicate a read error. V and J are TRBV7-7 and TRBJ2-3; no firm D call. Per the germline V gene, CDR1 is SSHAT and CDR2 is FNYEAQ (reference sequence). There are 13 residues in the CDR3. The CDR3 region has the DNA TGTGCTAGCAGCTTAAGACGCGGCGATACGCAGTATTTT. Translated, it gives CASSLRRGDTQYF.

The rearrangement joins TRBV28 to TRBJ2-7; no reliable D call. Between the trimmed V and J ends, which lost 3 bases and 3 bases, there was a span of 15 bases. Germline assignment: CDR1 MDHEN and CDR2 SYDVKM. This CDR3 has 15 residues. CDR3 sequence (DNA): TGTGCCAGCAGTTTTGAAGGCAGGAAACACTACGAGCAGTACTTC. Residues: CASSFEGRKHYEQYF.

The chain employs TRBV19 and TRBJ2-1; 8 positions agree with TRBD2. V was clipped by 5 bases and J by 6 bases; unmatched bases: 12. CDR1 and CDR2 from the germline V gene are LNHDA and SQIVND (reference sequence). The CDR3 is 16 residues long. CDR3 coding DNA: TGTGCCAGTAGTCCTCCTACGGCGGGAGGCTTCAATGAGCAGTTCTTC. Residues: CASSPPTAGGFNEQFF.

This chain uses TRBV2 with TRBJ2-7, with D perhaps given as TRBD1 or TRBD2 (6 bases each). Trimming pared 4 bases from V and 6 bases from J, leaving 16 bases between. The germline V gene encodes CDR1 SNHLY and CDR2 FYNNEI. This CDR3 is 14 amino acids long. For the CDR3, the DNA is TGTGCCAGCAGTGTAGAGGGGGGCGCTGGCGAGCAGTACTTC. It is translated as CASSVEGGAGEQYF.

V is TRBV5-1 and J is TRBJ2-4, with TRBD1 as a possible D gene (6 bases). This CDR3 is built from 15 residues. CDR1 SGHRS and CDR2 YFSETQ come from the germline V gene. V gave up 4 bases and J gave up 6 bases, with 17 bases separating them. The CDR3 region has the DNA TGCGCCAGCAGCCCAGGGGACCTTTCTGGAAACATTCAGTACTTC. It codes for CASSPGDLSGNIQYF.

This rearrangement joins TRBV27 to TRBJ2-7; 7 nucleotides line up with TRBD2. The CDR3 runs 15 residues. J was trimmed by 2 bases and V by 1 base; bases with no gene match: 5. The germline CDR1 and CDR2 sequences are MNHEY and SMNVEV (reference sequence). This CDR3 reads CASSLWPSGTYEQYF. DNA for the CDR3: TGTGCCAGCAGTTTATGGCCTAGCGGAACCTACGAGCAGTACTTC.

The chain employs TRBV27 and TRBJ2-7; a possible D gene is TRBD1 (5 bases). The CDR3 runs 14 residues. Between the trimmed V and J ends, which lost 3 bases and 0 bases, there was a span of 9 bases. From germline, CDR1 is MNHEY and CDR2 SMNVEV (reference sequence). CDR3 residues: CASSLGQGSYEQYF. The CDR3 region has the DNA TGTGCCAGCAGTTTGGGGCAGGGCTCCTACGAGCAGTACTTC.

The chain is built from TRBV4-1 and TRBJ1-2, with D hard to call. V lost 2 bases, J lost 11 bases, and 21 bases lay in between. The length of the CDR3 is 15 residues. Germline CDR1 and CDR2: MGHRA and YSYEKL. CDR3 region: CASSQRQAPSPSYTF. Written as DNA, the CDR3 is TGCGCCAGCAGCCAAAGACAAGCCCCGTCTCCAAGTTACACCTTC.

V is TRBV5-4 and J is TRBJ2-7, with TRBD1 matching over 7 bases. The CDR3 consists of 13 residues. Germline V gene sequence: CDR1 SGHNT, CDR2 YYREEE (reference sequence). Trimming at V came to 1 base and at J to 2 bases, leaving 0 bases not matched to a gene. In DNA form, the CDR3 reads TGTGCCAGCAGCTTGCAGGGGGCCTACGAGCAGTACTTC. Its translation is CASSLQGAYEQYF.

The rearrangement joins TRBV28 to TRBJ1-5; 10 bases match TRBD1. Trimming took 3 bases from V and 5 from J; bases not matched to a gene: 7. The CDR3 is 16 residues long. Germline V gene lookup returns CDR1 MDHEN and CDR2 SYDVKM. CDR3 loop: CASSLRDRGHHQPQHF. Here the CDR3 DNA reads TGTGCCAGCAGTTTGCGGGACAGGGGCCACCATCAGCCCCAGCATTTT.

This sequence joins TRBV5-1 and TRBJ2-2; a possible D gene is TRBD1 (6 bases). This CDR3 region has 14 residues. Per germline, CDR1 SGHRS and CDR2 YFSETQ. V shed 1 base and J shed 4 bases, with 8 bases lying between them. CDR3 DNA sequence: TGCGCCAGCAGCTTGACAGGGCGCACCGGGGAGCTGTTTTTT. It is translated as CASSLTGRTGELFF.

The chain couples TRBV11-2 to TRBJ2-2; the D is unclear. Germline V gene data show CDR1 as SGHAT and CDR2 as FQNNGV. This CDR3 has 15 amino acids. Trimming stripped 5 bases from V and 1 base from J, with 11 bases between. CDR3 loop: CASSPITVNTGELFF. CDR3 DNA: TGTGCCAGCAGCCCTATAACAGTGAACACCGGGGAGCTGTTTTTT.

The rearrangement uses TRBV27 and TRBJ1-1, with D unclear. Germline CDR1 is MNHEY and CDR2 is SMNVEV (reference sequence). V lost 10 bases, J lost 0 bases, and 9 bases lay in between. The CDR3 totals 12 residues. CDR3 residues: CATLGMNTEAFF. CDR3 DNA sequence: TGTGCCACCTTAGGCATGAACACTGAAGCTTTCTTT.

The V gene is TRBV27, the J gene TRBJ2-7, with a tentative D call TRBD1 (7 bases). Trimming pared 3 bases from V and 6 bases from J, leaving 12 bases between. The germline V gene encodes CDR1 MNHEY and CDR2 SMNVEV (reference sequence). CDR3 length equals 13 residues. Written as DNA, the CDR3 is TGTGCCAGCAGTTTGAACCAGGGGGGCGAGCAGTACTTC. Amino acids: CASSLNQGGEQYF.

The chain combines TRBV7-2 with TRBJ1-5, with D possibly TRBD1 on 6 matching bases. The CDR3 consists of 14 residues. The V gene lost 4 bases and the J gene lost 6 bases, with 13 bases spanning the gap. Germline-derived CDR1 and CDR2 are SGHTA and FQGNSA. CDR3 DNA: TGTGCCAGCAGCTCCGGAAGGGGGAGTCAGCCCCAGCATTTT. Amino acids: CASSSGRGSQPQHF. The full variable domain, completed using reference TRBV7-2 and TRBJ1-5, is GAGVSQSPSNKVTEKGKDVELRCDPISGHTALYWYRQSLGQGLEFLIYFQGNSAPDKSGLPSDRFSAERTGGSVSTLTIQRTQQEDSAVYLCASSSGRGSQPQHFGDGTRLSIL.

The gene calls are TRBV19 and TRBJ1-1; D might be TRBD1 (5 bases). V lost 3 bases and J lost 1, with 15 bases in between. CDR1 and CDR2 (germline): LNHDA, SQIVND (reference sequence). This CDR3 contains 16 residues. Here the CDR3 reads CASSMLGSGGNTEAFF. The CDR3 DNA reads TGTGCCAGTAGTATGTTAGGGTCGGGGGGGAACACTGAAGCTTTCTTT.